The 9 T cell receptor beta chains listed next were all sequenced from one sample in a study of cytomegalovirus exposure and HLA in healthy donors. Both 60 Vbeta primers and 13 Jbeta primers went into the PCR. Profiled with immunoSEQ multiplex PCR; TCRdb holds only in-frame clones, not every one. The table shows around 250,000 clones, with around 90% occurring only once. The sequenced sample consisted of PBMCs. These receptors were collected from a girl aged 2-10 years in good health and CMV-seronegative.

This clone was recorded once. The genes are TRBV4-2 and TRBJ1-3, with 10 bases that match TRBD1. CDR3 length: 17 residues. Trimming at V came to 0 bases and at J to 4 bases, leaving 6 bases not matched to a gene. Germline assignment: CDR1 LGHNA and CDR2 YNFKEQ. The CDR3 sequence is CASSQDMGQGSGNTIYF. The CDR3 nucleotides read TGTGCCAGCAGCCAAGATATGGGACAGGGGTCAGGAAACACCATATATTTT.

This sequence joins TRBV10-3 and TRBJ1-6; tentatively, D is TRBD1 (5 bases). V lost 7 bases and J 6 bases, leaving 19 bases between the germline ends. Germline CDR1 reads ENHRY; CDR2 reads SYGVKD. The CDR3 loop spans 16 amino acids. DNA of the CDR3: TGTGCCATCAAGAACGGGGACTCGGGGGGTAATTCACCCCTCCACTTT. Amino acids: CAIKNGDSGGNSPLHF.

The chain employs TRBV11-2 and TRBJ2-7; D remains ambiguous. The CDR3 covers 14 residues. The germline V and J ends were trimmed by 4 bases and 2 bases, with 12 bases remaining between them. CDR1 and CDR2 from the germline V gene are SGHAT and FQNNGV. As DNA, the CDR3 is TGTGCCAGCAGCTACGACACGGAAGCCTACGAGCAGTACTTC. Translating gives CASSYDTEAYEQYF.

The chain recombines TRBV6-5 with TRBJ1-1; D is possibly TRBD1 (6 bases). The CDR3 loop spans 14 amino acids. V was pared by 2 bases and J by 2 bases, with 9 bases between. The germline CDR1 and CDR2 sequences are MNHEY and SVGAGI. DNA for the CDR3: TGTGCCAGCAGTTACGGGACAACTAACACTGAAGCTTTCTTT. This sequence encodes CASSYGTTNTEAFF.

The rearrangement joins TRBV6-6 to TRBJ1-6; D remains ambiguous. The V and J ends lost 6 bases and 4 bases respectively, with 13 bases between them. Germline lookup yields CDR1 MNHNY and CDR2 SVGAGI (reference sequence). The CDR3 totals 15 residues. CDR3 protein: CASSRTEGYNSPLHF. Here the CDR3 DNA reads TGTGCCAGCAGCCGAACGGAGGGATATAATTCACCCCTCCACTTT.

This rearrangement joins TRBV19 to TRBJ1-1; 9 bases map to TRBD1. The junction had 6 bases not matched to a gene; V was cut back by 11 bases and J by 5 bases. Germline-derived CDR1 and CDR2 are LNHDA and SQIVND (reference sequence). The length of the CDR3 is 12 residues. CDR3 amino acids: CAYTTGGTEAFF. CDR3 nucleotides: TGTGCCTATACGACAGGGGGGACTGAAGCTTTCTTT.

This rearrangement joins TRBV7-2 to TRBJ2-5; 12 bases fit TRBD2. Trimming cost V 4 bases and J 5 bases; bases outside gene matches: 11. CDR1 SGHTA and CDR2 FQGNSA come from the germline V gene. CDR3 length: 17 amino acids. CDR3 bases: TGTGCCAGCAGCTCCACTAGCGGGGGGCCCAGTGTGGAGACCCAGTACTTC. Translation gives CASSSTSGGPSVETQYF.

The chain uses TRBV19 and TRBJ2-5, with D possibly being TRBD1 (6 bases). Germline V lookup: CDR1 LNHDA, CDR2 SQIVND (reference sequence). The ends were cut back, 6 bases at V and 4 bases at J, with 12 bases in the middle. This CDR3 contains 13 residues. CDR3 nucleotide sequence: TGTGCCAGTAGCCCCAGGGGCCCAGAGACCCAGTACTTC. As protein: CASSPRGPETQYF. The full variable domain, with the rest looked up from reference TRBV19 and TRBJ2-5, is DGGITQSPKYLFRKEGQNVTLSCEQNLNHDAMYWYRQDPGQGLRLIYYSQIVNDFQKGDIAEGYSVSREKKESFPLTVTSAQKNPTAFYLCASSPRGPETQYFGPGTRLLVL.

The chain combines TRBV19 with TRBJ2-7, with D possibly TRBD1 on 5 matching bases. Germline values: CDR1 LNHDA, CDR2 SQIVND (reference sequence). Trimming left V 0 bases short and J 3 bases short, with 12 bases between. The length of the CDR3 is 15 residues. Here the CDR3 DNA reads TGTGCCAGTAGTATAGAGGCAGGGCTAAACTACGAGCAGTACTTC. It yields the protein CASSIEAGLNYEQYF.